This T cell receptor (beta chain) was recorded in a study of shared clonotypes between healthy human individuals. As regards this clone: Its antigen is undetermined. The sample holds other DNA sequences that translate to the same CDR3.

Profiled with immunoSEQ multiplex PCR; TCRdb holds only in-frame clones, not every one. Seen here are about 2.5 million clones, roughly 90% observed once, and the top ten hold around 0.38%. This CDR3 is 14 amino acids long. CDR1 is SGHRS and CDR2 is YFSETQ in the germline V gene. V lost 3 bases to trimming and J lost 1 base; unmatched junction nucleotides: 1. Study conclusions and caveats: A small donor pool kept down the genetic and exposure-history diversity that was represented.

Sequenced: naive CD4+ T cells from PBMCs. As to subset: CD45RA+ positively selected. The J gene is TRBJ2-1, the V gene TRBV5-1; 7 bases fit TRBD1. The origin of this receptor is a man between 18 and 35 years old in good health. Some clones in this sample may be carry-over from other donors' samples. The CDR3 DNA is TGCGCCAGCAGCTCAGGGGGATCCTACAATGAGCAGTTCTTC. This codes for CASSSGGSYNEQFF.